Below, 17 T cell receptor beta chains from the same sample are listed, as sequenced in a study of molecular identifiers for immune sequencing clone quantification. From the PCR reads, TCRdb called clonotypes with MiXCR, one entry per CDR3 protein. This table holds about half a million distinct CDR3 sequences, over 20% found once. Specimen: naive CD8+ T cells from blood, with Jurkat cell RNA spiked in. Described subset: FACS-sorted CD8+CD4-CCR7+CD45RA+ naive T cells. Source of these receptors: a human donor in good health. Some libraries in this study had Jurkat cell RNA spiked in.

The V call is TRBV14, the J call TRBJ2-7; D might be TRBD1 (6 bases). Germline-derived CDR1 and CDR2 are SGHDN and FVKESK. The ends were cut back, 2 bases at V and 2 bases at J, with 16 bases in the middle. CDR3 size: 16 residues. The CDR3 here is CASSQSPGQTPYEQYF. The CDR3 bases are TGTGCCAGCAGCCAATCTCCAGGACAGACACCCTACGAGCAGTACTTC.

The chain joins TRBV18 to TRBJ1-1; 9 bases fit TRBD1. CDR1 is KGHSH and CDR2 is LQKENI in the germline V gene. The V segment lost 6 bases and the J segment 0 bases; nucleotides outside the gene matches: 14. This CDR3 has 18 residues. CDR3 residues: CASSPRPGTGPLNTEAFF. CDR3 DNA: TGTGCCAGCTCGCCTCGGCCCGGGACAGGGCCTTTGAACACTGAAGCTTTCTTT.

This clonotype was seen repeatedly, ten times or more. This sequence joins TRBV13 and TRBJ2-5; D gene ambiguous. CDR1 PRHDT and CDR2 FYEKMQ come from the germline V gene (reference sequence). The CDR3 extends over 16 amino acids. With 1 base removed from V and 3 bases from J, the gap between germline ends came to 15 bases. The CDR3 nucleotides are TGTGCCAGCAGCTTAGTTCTTGTGGGCCGGGAAGAGACCCAGTACTTC. Encoded protein: CASSLVLVGREETQYF.

About this clonotype: This could be a read error, since a much larger clone is one nucleotide away. V is TRBV25-1 and J is TRBJ2-7; no clear D gene. CDR3 length: 13 residues. Per the germline V gene, CDR1 is MGHDK and CDR2 is SYGVNS. CDR3 residues: CASSESTAYERYF. CDR3 sequence (DNA): TGTGCCAGCAGTGAATCAACAGCCTACGAGCGGTACTTC.

The rearrangement uses TRBV4-1 and TRBJ2-5; 14 bases are a match to TRBD2. Germline V lookup: CDR1 MGHRA, CDR2 YSYEKL. Losses at the gene ends were 2 bases for V and 1 base for J; bases not matched to a gene: 9. The length of the CDR3 is 19 residues. This chain's CDR3 is CASSQLPTSGGVLQETQYF. The CDR3, as DNA: TGCGCCAGCAGCCAACTACCGACTAGCGGGGGGGTACTCCAAGAGACCCAGTACTTC.

Comments on this clonotype: One junction end disagrees with the germline gene, perhaps due to a read error. The V call is TRBV5-1, the J call TRBJ2-1; D is unclear. CDR1 is SGHRS and CDR2 is YFSETQ in the germline V gene. CDR3 size: 13 residues. CDR3 loop: CASSLETDKEQFF. In DNA, the CDR3 is TGCGCCAGCAGCTTGGAGACCGACAAGGAGCAGTTCTTC. The full variable domain, completed using reference TRBV5-1 and TRBJ2-1, is KAGVTQTPRYLIKTRGQQVTLSCSPISGHRSVSWYQQTPGQGLQFLFEYFSETQRNKGNFPGRFSGRQFSNSRSEMNVSTLELGDSALYLCASSLETDKEQFFGPGTRLTVL.

The rearrangement uses TRBV19 and TRBJ1-6; D gene uncertain. The CDR3 has 12 amino acids. CDR1 LNHDA and CDR2 SQIVND come from the germline V gene (reference sequence). Trimming stripped 5 bases from V and 9 bases from J, with 8 bases between. In DNA form, the CDR3 reads TGTGCCAGTAGTGAGAGAAGTTCACCCCTCCACTTT. Protein sequence: CASSERSSPLHF.

To note about this clonotype: A much larger clone is a single base away; this may be a read error. The final CDR3 position lacks the conserved phenylalanine or tryptophan, pointing to a likely read error. The genes are TRBV6-5 and TRBJ1-5; 10 bases match TRBD1. Unmatched junction bases numbered 9, after V lost 2 bases and J lost 11 bases. Germline V gene lookup returns CDR1 MNHEY and CDR2 SVGAGI. This CDR3 is 15 amino acids long. CDR3 protein: CASSYGTGEIWAQHS. Here the CDR3 DNA reads TGTGCCAGCAGTTACGGGACAGGGGAAATTTGGGCCCAGCATTCT.

This clonotype has more than one count but fewer than ten. This chain links TRBV7-9 with TRBJ2-2; 10 bases map to TRBD2. V gave up 5 bases and J gave up 6 bases; unmatched junction bases: 9. CDR1 and CDR2 (germline): SEHNR, FQNEAQ (reference sequence). The CDR3 consists of 16 residues. Here the CDR3 reads CASSKVAGGPPGELFF. The CDR3, as DNA: TGTGCCAGCAGCAAAGTAGCGGGGGGCCCTCCCGGGGAGCTGTTTTTT.

The sample holds a few counts of this clonotype. The CDR3 coding sequence is TGTGCCTGGAGTGAGCGGGGGGGCCTCGAGACCCAGTACTTC. It yields the protein CAWSERGGLETQYF. The chain employs TRBV30 and TRBJ2-5; 10 nucleotides align to TRBD2. This CDR3 region has 14 residues. The V gene's germline CDR1 is GTSNPN and CDR2 SVGIG (reference sequence). The junction had 4 bases not matched to a gene; V was cut back by 1 base and J by 5 bases.

This clonotype came up a few times. V is TRBV19 and J is TRBJ2-1; 7 nucleotides line up with TRBD1. This CDR3 has 14 residues. Trimming cost V 9 bases and J 4 bases; bases outside gene matches: 9. Germline-derived CDR1 and CDR2 are LNHDA and SQIVND (reference sequence). The CDR3 sequence is CASNRPGGYNEQFF. CDR3 DNA: TGTGCCAGCAACCGTCCAGGGGGTTACAATGAGCAGTTCTTC.

This clonotype was picked up a small number of times. The chain is built from TRBV20-1 and TRBJ2-7; D is tentatively TRBD1 or TRBD2 (5 bases each). CDR1 and CDR2 from the germline V gene are DFQATT and SNEGSKA (reference sequence). This CDR3 comprises 12 residues. Trimming took off 6 bases at V and 0 bases at J, with 9 bases between the two ends. In DNA, the CDR3 is TGCAGTGCCTGGGACGGCTCCTACGAGCAGTACTTC. It encodes CSAWDGSYEQYF.

This clonotype was picked up many times. The V call is TRBV6-2 or TRBV6-3, the J call TRBJ1-1, with a tentative D call TRBD1 (6 bases). V was shortened by 5 bases and J by 0 bases, with 22 bases between the two germline ends. CDR1 MNHEY and CDR2 SVGEGT come from the germline V gene. The CDR3 has 18 amino acids. CDR3 sequence: CASSLRVKDSFLNTEAFF. The CDR3 DNA reads as TGTGCCAGCAGTCTAAGAGTAAAGGACAGCTTCCTGAACACTGAAGCTTTCTTT.

This clonotype appeared many times. The genes are TRBV5-6 and TRBJ2-7, with 9 bases matching TRBD1. The CDR3 totals 15 residues. Germline V gene data show CDR1 as SGHDT and CDR2 as YYEEEE. The J segment lost 3 bases and the V segment lost 5 bases, leaving 9 bases of the junction unmatched. The CDR3 DNA reads as TGTGCCAGCAGACCATCCGGGACAGGGCACTACGAGCAGTACTTC. This sequence encodes CASRPSGTGHYEQYF.

This clonotype has just a few counts. This chain connects TRBV27 to TRBJ2-7; TRBD2 matches at 8 bases. CDR3 size: 15 residues. With V trimmed by 5 bases and J by 2 bases, 8 bases remained unmatched. Germline CDR1 reads MNHEY; CDR2 reads SMNVEV (reference sequence). The CDR3 coding sequence is TGTGCCAGCAGTCCGTATAGCGGGAACCCCTACGAGCAGTACTTC. This gives the protein CASSPYSGNPYEQYF.

Details on this clonotype: Germline and junction disagree at one end, which may indicate a read error. V usage is TRBV7-9 and J usage is TRBJ1-4; D is possibly TRBD1 (5 bases). The germline gives CDR1 SEHNR, CDR2 FQNEAQ (reference sequence). CDR3 length equals 14 residues. CDR3 sequence reads: CVSSPWDQNEKLFF. Here the CDR3 DNA reads TGTGTCAGCAGCCCATGGGACCAGAATGAAAAACTGTTTTTT. The whole variable domain, remainder taken from reference TRBV7-9 and TRBJ1-4, is DTGVSQNPRHKITKRGQNVTFRCDPISEHNRLYWYRQTLGQGPEFLTYFQNEAQLEKSRLLSDRFSAERPKGSFSTLEIQRTEQGDSAMYLCVSSPWDQNEKLFFGSGTQLSVL.

This clonotype was observed a few times. CDR3 nucleotides: TGCAGTGCTAGCACAGAAAATAGCAATCAGCCCCAGCATTTT. Translating gives CSASTENSNQPQHF. J is TRBJ1-5 and V is TRBV20-1; D unresolved. Germline lookup yields CDR1 DFQATT and CDR2 SNEGSKA (reference sequence). V lost 3 bases and J lost 0, with 9 bases in between. This CDR3 region has 14 residues.